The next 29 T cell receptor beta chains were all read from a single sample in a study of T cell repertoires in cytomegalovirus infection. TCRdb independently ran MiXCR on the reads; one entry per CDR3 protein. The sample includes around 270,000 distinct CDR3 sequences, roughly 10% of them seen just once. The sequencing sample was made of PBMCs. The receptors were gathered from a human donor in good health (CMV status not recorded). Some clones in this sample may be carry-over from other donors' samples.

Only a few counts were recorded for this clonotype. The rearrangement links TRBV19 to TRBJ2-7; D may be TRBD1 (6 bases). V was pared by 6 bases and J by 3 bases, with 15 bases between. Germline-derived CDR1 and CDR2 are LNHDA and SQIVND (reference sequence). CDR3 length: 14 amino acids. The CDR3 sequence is CASSQTGQIYEQYF. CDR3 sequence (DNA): TGTGCCAGTAGCCAGACAGGCCAAATCTACGAGCAGTACTTC.

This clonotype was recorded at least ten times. CDR3 amino acids: CASSLINFNEKLFF. The CDR3 bases are TGTGCCAGCAGCTTGATCAATTTCAATGAAAAACTGTTTTTT. V and J are TRBV7-8 and TRBJ1-4; D is unclear. The V end lost 3 bases, the J end lost 5 bases, and 10 bases lay between the germline ends. CDR1 SGHVS and CDR2 FQNEAQ come from the germline V gene. CDR3 length: 14 residues.

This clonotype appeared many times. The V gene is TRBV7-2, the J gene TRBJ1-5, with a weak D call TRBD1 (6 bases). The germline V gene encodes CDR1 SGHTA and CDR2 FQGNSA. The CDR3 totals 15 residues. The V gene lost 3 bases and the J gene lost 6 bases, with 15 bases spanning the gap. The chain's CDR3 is CASSFRDTLSQPQHF. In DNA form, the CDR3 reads TGTGCCAGCAGCTTCAGGGACACCCTGAGTCAGCCCCAGCATTTT. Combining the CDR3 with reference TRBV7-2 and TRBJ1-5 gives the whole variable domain GAGVSQSPSNKVTEKGKDVELRCDPISGHTALYWYRQSLGQGLEFLIYFQGNSAPDKSGLPSDRFSAERTGGSVSTLTIQRTQQEDSAVYLCASSFRDTLSQPQHFGDGTRLSIL.

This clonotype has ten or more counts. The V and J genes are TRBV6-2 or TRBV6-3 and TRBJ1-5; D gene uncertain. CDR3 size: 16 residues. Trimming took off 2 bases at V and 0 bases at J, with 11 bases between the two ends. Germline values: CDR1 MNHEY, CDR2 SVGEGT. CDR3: CASSYASGYSNQPQHF. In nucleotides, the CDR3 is TGTGCCAGCAGTTACGCGAGCGGATATAGCAATCAGCCCCAGCATTTT.

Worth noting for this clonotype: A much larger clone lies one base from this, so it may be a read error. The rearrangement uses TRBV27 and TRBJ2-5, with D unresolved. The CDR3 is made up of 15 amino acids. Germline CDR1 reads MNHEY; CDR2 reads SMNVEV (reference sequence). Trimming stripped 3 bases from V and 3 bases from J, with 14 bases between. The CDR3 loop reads CASSFWGLGKETQYF. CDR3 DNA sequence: TGTGCCAGCAGTTTTTGGGGTCTGGGAAAAGAGACCCAGTACTTC.

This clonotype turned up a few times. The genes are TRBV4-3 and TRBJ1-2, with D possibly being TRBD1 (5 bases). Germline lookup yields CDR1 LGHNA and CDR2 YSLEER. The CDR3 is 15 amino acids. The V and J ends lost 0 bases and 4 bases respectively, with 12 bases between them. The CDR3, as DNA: TGCGCCAGCAGCCAAGAAACACGACAGCCCTATGGCTACACCTTC. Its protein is CASSQETRQPYGYTF.

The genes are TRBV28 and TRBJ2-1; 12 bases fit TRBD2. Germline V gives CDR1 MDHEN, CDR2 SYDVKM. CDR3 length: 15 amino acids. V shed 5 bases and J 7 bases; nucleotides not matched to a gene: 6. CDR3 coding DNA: TGTGCCAGCAGTGTGGTGACTAGCGGGAGTAATGAGCAGTTCTTC. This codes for CASSVVTSGSNEQFF.

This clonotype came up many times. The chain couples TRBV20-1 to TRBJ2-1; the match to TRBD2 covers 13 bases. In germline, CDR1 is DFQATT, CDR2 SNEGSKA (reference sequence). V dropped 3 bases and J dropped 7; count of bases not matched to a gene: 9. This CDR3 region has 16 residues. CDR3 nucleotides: TGCAGTGCTAGCTCGGGGCGGGGACTAGCGGGAAATGAGCAGTTCTTC. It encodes CSASSGRGLAGNEQFF.

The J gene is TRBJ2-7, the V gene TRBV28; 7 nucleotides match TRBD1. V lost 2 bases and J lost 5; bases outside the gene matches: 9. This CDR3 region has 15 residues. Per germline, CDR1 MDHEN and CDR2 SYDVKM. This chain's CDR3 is CASSLDRALKNEQYF. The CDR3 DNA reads TGTGCCAGCAGTTTAGACAGGGCCCTGAAGAACGAGCAGTACTTC.

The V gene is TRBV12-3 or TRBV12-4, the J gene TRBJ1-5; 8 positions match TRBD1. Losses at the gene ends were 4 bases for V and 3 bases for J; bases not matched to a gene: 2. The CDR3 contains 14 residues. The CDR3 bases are TGTGCCAGCAGTTCGACAGGGGTCAATCAGCCCCAGCATTTT. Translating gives CASSSTGVNQPQHF.

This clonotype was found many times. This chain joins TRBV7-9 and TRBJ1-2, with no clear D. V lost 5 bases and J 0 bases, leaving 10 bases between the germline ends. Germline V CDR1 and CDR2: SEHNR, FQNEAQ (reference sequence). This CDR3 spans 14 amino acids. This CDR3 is CASSRSDSNYGYTF. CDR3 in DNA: TGTGCCAGCAGCCGCAGCGACTCTAACTATGGCTACACCTTC. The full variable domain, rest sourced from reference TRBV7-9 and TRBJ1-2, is DTGVSQNPRHKITKRGQNVTFRCDPISEHNRLYWYRQTLGQGPEFLTYFQNEAQLEKSRLLSDRFSAERPKGSFSTLEIQRTEQGDSAMYLCASSRSDSNYGYTFGSGTRLTVV.

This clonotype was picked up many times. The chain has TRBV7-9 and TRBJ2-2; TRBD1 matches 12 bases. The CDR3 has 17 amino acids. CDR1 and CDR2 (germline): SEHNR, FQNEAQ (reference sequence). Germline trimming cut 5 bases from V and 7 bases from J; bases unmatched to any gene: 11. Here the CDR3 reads CASSVGSGQGANGELFF. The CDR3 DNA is TGTGCCAGCAGCGTCGGATCGGGACAGGGGGCGAACGGGGAGCTGTTTTTT.

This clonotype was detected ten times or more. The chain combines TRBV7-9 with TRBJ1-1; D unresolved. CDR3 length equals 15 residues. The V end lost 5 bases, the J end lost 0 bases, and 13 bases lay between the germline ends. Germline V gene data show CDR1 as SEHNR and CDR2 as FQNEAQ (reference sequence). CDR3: CASSPDGNMNTEAFF. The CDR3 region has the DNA TGTGCCAGCAGCCCGGACGGGAACATGAACACTGAAGCTTTCTTT.

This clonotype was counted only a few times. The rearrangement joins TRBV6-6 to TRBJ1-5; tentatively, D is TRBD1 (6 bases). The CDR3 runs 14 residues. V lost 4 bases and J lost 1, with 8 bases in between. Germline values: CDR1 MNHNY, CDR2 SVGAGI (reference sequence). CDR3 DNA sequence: TGTGCCAGCAGTTGGCAGGGGAGCAATCAGCCCCAGCATTTT. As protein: CASSWQGSNQPQHF.

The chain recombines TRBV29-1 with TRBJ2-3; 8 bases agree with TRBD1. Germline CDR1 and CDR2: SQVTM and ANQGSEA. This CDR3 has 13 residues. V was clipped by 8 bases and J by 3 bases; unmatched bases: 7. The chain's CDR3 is CSSTGQGTDTQYF. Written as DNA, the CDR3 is TGCAGCTCAACAGGACAGGGTACAGATACGCAGTATTTT.

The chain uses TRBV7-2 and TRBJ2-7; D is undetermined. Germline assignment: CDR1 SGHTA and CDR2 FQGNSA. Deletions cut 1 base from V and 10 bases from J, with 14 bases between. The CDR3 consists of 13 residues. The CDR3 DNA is TGTGCCAGCAGCTTAGACCAACCATATAGCCAGTACTTC. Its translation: CASSLDQPYSQYF.

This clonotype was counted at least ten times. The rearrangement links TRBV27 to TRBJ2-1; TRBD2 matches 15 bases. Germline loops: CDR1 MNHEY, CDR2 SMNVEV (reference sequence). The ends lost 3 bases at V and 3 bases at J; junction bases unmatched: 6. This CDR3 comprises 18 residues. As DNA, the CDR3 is TGTGCCAGCAGTTTTTTTGGGACTAGCGGGGGGAACTACAATGAGCAGTTCTTC. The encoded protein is CASSFFGTSGGNYNEQFF.

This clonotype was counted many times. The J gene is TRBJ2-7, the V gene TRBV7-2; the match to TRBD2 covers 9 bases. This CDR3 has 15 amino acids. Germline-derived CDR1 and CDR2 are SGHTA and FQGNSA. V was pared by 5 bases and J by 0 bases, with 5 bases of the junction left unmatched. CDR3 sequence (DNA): TGTGCCAGCAGCCCCCAGACTAGCGGCTCCTACGAGCAGTACTTC. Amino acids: CASSPQTSGSYEQYF.

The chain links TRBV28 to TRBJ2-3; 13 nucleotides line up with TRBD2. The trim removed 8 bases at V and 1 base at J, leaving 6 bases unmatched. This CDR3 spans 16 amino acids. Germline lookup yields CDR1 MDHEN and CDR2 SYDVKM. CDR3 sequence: CASSRGLAGRTDTQYF. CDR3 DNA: TGTGCCAGCTCCCGGGGACTAGCGGGGCGCACAGATACGCAGTATTTT.

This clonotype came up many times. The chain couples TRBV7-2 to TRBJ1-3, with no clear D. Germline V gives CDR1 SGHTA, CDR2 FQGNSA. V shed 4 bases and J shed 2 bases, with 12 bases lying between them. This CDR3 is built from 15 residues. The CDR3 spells CASSSTSGAGNTIYF. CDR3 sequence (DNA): TGTGCCAGCAGCTCAACGTCGGGAGCTGGAAACACCATATATTTT. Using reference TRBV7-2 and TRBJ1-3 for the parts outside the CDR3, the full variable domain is GAGVSQSPSNKVTEKGKDVELRCDPISGHTALYWYRQSLGQGLEFLIYFQGNSAPDKSGLPSDRFSAERTGGSVSTLTIQRTQQEDSAVYLCASSSTSGAGNTIYFGEGSWLTVV.

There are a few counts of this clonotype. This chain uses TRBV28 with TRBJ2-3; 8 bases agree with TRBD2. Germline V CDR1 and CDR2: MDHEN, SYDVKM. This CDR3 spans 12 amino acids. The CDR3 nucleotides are TGTGGAGCGGGAGATACGAGAGATACGCAGTATTTT. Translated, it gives CGAGDTRDTQYF. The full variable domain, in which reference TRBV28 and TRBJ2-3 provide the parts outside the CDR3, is DVKVTQSSRYLVKRTGEKVFLECVQDMDHENMFWYRQDPGLGLRLIYFSYDVKMKEKGDIPEGYSVSREKKERFSLILESASTNQTSMYLCGAGDTRDTQYFGPGTRLTVL.

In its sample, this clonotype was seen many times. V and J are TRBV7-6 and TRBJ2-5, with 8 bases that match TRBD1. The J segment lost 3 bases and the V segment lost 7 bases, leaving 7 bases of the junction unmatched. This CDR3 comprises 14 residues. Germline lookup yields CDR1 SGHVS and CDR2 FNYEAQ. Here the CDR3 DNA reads TGTGCCAGCACCCTCAGGGGGCAAGAAGAGACCCAGTACTTC. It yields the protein CASTLRGQEETQYF. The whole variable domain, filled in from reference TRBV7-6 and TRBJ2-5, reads GAGVSQSPRYKVTKRGQDVALRCDPISGHVSLYWYRQALGQGPEFLTYFNYEAQQDKSGLPNDRFSAERPEGSISTLTIQRTEQRDSAMYRCASTLRGQEETQYFGPGTRLLVL.

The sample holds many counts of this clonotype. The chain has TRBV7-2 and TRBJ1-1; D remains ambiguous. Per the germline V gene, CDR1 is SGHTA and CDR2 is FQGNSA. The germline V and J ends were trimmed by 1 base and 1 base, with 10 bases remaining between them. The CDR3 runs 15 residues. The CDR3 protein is CASSLVRPPNTEAFF. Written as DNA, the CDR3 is TGTGCCAGCAGCTTAGTTCGTCCTCCGAACACTGAAGCTTTCTTT.

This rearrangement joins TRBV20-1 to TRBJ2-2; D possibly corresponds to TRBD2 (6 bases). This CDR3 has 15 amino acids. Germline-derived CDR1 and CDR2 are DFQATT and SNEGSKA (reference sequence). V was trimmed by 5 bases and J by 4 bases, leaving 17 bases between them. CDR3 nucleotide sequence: TGCAGTGCTGCGACTAGTATTCAACGCACCGGGGAGCTGTTTTTT. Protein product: CSAATSIQRTGELFF.

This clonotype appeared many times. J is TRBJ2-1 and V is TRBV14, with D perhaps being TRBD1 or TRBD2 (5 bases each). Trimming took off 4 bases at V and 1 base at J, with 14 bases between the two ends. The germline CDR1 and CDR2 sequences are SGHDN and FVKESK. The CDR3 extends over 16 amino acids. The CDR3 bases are TGTGCCAGCAGCCCCCTGGGACGGACGTCCTACAATGAGCAGTTCTTC. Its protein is CASSPLGRTSYNEQFF.

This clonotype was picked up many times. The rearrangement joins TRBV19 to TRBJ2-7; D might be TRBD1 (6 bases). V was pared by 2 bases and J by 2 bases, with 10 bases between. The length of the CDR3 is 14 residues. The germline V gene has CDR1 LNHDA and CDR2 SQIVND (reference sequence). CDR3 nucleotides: TGTGCCAGTAGTATAAAAGGGGGAACCTACGAGCAGTACTTC. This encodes CASSIKGGTYEQYF.

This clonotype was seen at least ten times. The CDR3 DNA follows: TGCAGTGTCCGGGACAGGGCAAATTCACCCCTCCACTTT. Protein: CSVRDRANSPLHF. J is TRBJ1-6 and V is TRBV20-1; the match to TRBD1 covers 9 bases. The V segment lost 7 bases and the J segment 7 bases; nucleotides outside the gene matches: 5. The CDR3 is 13 residues long. Germline V gene data show CDR1 as DFQATT and CDR2 as SNEGSKA (reference sequence).

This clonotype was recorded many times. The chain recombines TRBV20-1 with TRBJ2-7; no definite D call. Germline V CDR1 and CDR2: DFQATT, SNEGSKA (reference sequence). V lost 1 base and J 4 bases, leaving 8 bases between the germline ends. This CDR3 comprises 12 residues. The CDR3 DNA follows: TGCAGTGCTAGAGTAACGGCTTACGAGCAGTACTTC. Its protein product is CSARVTAYEQYF.

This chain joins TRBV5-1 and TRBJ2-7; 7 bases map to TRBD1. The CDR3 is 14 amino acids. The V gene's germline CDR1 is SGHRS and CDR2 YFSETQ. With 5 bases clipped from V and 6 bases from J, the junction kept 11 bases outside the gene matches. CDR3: CASRRRQGEGEQYF. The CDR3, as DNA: TGCGCCAGCAGGCGTCGACAGGGTGAGGGCGAGCAGTACTTC.